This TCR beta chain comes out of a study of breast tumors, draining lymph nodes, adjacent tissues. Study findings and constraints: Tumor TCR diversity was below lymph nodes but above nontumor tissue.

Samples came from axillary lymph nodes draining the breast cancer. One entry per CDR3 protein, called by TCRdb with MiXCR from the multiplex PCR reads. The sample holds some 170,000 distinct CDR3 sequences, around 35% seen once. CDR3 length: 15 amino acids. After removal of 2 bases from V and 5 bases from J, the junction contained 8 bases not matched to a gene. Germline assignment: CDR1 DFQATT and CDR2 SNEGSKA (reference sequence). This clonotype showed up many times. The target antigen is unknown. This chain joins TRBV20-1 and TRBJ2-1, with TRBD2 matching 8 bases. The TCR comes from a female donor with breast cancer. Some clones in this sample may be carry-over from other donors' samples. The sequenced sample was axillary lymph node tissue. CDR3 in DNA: TGCAGTGCTAGAATTAACCTAGCGGGTAACAATGAGCAGTTCTTC. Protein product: CSARINLAGNNEQFF.